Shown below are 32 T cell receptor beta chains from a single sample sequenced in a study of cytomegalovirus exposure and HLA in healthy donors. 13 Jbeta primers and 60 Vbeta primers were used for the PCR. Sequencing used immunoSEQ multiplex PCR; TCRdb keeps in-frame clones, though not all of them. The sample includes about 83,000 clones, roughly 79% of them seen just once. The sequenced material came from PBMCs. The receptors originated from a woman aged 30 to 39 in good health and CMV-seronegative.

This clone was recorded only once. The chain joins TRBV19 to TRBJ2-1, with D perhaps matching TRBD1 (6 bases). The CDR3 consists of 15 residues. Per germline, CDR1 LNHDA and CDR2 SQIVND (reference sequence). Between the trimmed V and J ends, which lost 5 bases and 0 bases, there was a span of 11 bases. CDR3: CASSRDKSSYNEQFF. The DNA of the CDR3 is TGTGCCAGTAGTCGGGACAAAAGCTCCTACAATGAGCAGTTCTTC.

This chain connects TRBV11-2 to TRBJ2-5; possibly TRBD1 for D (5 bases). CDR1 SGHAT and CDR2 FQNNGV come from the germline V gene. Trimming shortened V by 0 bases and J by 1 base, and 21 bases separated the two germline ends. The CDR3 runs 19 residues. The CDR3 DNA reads TGTGCCAGCAGCTTAGAACACACCCCAGGGATGCGGACCCAAGAGACCCAGTACTTC. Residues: CASSLEHTPGMRTQETQYF. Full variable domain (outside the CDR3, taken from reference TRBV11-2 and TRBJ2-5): EAGVAQSPRYKIIEKRQSVAFWCNPISGHATLYWYQQILGQGPKLLIQFQNNGVVDDSQLPKDRFSAERLKGVDSTLKIQPAKLEDSAVYLCASSLEHTPGMRTQETQYFGPGTRLLVL.

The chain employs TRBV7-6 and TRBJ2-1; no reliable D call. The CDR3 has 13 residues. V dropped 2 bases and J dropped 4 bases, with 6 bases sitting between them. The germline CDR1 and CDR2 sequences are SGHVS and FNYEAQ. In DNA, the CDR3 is TGTGCCAGCAGCTTATACGCGTACAATGAGCAGTTCTTC. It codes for CASSLYAYNEQFF.

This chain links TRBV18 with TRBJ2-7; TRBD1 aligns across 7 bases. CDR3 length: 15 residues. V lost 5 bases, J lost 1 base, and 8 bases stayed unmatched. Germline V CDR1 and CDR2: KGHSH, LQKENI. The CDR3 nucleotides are TGTGCCAGCTCATCGTCGACAGGGTCTTCCTACGAGCAGTACTTC. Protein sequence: CASSSSTGSSYEQYF.

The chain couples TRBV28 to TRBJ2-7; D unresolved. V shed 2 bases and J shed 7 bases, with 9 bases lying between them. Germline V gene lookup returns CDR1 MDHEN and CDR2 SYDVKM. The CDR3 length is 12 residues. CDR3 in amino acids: CASSLQVLEQYF. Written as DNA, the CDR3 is TGTGCCAGCAGTTTACAGGTACTGGAGCAGTACTTC.

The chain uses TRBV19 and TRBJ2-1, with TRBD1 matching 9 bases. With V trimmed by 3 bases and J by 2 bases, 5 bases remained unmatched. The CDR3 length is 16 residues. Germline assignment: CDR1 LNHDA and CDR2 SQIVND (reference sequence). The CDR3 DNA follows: TGTGCCAGTAGTATCTTAGGGACAGGGACCTACAATGAGCAGTTCTTC. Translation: CASSILGTGTYNEQFF.

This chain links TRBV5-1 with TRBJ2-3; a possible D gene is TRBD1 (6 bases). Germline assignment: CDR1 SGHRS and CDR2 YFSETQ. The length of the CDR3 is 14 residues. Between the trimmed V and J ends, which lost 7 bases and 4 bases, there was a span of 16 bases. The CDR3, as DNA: TGCGCCAGCGGTATACAGGGTATTCCAGATACGCAGTATTTT. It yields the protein CASGIQGIPDTQYF. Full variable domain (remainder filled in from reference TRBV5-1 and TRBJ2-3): KAGVTQTPRYLIKTRGQQVTLSCSPISGHRSVSWYQQTPGQGLQFLFEYFSETQRNKGNFPGRFSGRQFSNSRSEMNVSTLELGDSALYLCASGIQGIPDTQYFGPGTRLTVL.

The CDR3 is CASNLGNTEAFF. CDR3 DNA sequence: TGTGCCAGCAATCTCGGGAACACTGAAGCTTTCTTT. The chain has TRBV5-6 and TRBJ1-1; D unresolved. CDR1 is SGHDT and CDR2 is YYEEEE in the germline V gene. CDR3 length equals 12 residues. V gave up 6 bases and J gave up 1 base, with 7 bases separating them.

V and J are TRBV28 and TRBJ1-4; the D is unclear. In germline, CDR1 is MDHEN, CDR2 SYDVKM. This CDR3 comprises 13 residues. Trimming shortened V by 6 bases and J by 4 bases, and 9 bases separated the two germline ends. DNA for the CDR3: TGTGCCAGCAGGGCACCGATTAATGAAAAACTGTTTTTT. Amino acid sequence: CASRAPINEKLFF.

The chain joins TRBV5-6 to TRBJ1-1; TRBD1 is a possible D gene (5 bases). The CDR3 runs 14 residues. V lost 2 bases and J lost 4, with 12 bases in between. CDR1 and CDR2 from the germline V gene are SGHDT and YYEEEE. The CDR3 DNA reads TGTGCCAGCAGCTTAGGGGCCCGCGCCACTGAAGCTTTCTTT. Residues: CASSLGARATEAFF.

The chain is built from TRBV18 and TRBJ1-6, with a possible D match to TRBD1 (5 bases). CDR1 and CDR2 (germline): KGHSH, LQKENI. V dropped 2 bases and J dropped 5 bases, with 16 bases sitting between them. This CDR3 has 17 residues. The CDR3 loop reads CASSPNRPGWDNSPLHF. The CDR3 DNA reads TGTGCCAGCTCACCAAATCGTCCAGGGTGGGATAATTCACCCCTCCACTTT.

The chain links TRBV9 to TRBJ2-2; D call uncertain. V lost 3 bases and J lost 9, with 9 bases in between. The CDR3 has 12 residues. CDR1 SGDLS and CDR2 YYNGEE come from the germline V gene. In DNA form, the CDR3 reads TGTGCCAGCAGCGCTCAGGCGAGGGAGCTGTTTTTT. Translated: CASSAQARELFF.

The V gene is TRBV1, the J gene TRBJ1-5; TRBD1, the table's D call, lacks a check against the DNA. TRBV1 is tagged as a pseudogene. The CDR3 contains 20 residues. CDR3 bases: TGCACCAGCAGCGAGTCCGCCGTATGGGGACAGTCTCTTCCCGGACAGCCCCAGCATTTT. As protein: CTSSESAVWGQSLPGQPQHF.

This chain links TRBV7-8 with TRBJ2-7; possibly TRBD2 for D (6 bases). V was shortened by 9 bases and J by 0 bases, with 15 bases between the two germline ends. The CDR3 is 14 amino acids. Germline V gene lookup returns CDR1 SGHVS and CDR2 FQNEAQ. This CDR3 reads CASTLGGSSYEQYF. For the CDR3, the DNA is TGTGCCAGTACTCTGGGGGGTAGCTCCTACGAGCAGTACTTC.

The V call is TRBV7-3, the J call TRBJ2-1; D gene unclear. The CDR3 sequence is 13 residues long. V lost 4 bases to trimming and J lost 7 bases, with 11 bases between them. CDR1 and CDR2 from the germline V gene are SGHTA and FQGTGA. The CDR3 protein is CASSSDGVNEQFF. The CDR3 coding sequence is TGTGCCAGCAGCTCCGACGGAGTAAATGAGCAGTTCTTC.

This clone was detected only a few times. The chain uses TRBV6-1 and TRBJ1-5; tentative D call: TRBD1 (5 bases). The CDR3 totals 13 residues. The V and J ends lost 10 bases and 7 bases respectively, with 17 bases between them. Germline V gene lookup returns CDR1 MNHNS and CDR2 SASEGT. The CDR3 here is CATNGGVYQPQHF. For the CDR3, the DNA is TGTGCCACCAATGGAGGGGTGTACCAGCCCCAGCATTTT.

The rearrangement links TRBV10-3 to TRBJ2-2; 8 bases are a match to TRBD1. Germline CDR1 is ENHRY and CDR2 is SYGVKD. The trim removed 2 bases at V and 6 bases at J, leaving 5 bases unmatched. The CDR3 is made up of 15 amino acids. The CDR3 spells CAISEIGQGSGELFF. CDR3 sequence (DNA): TGTGCCATCAGTGAGATTGGACAGGGCTCCGGGGAGCTGTTTTTT.

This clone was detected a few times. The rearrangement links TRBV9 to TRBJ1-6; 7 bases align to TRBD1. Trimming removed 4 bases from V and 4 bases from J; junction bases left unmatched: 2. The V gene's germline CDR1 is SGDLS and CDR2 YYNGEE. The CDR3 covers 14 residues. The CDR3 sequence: CASSLGQYNSPLHF. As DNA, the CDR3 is TGTGCCAGCAGCTTGGGACAGTATAATTCACCCCTCCACTTT.

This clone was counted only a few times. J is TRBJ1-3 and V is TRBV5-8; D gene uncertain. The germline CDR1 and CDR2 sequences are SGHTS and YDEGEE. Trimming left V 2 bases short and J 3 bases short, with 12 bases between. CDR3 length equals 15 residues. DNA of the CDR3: TGTGCCAGCAGCTTCGGGAGGGCCTATGGAAACACCATATATTTT. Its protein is CASSFGRAYGNTIYF.

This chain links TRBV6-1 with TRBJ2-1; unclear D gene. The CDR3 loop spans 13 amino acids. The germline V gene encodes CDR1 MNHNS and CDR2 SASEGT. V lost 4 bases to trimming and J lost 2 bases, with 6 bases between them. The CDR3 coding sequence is TGTGCCAGCAGTGTACAGCCCTACAATGAGCAGTTCTTC. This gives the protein CASSVQPYNEQFF.

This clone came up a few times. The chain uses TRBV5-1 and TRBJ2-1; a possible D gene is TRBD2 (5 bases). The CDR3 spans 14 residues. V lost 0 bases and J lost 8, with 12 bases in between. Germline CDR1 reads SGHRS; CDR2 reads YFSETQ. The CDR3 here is CASSLAQTGDEQFF. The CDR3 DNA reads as TGCGCCAGCAGCTTGGCCCAAACCGGGGATGAGCAGTTCTTC.

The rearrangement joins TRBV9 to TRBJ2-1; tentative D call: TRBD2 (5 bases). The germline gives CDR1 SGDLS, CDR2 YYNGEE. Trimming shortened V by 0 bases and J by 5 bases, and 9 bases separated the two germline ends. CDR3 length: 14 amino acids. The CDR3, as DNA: TGTGCCAGCAGCGTAGGCGGGCCGAACAATGAGCAGTTCTTC. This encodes CASSVGGPNNEQFF. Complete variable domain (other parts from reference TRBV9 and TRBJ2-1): DSGVTQTPKHLITATGQRVTLRCSPRSGDLSVYWYQQSLDQGLQFLIQYYNGEERAKGNILERFSAQQFPDLHSELNLSSLELGDSALYFCASSVGGPNNEQFFGPGTRLTVL.

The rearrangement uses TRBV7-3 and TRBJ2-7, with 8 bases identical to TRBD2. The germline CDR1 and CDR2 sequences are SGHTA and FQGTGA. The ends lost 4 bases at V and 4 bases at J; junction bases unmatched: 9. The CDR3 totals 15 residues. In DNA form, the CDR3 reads TGTGCCAGCAGCTCCACGGGACTAGGGAGATACGAGCAGTACTTC. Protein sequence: CASSSTGLGRYEQYF. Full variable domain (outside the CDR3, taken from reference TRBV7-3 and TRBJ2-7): GAGVSQTPSNKVTEKGKYVELRCDPISGHTALYWYRQSLGQGPEFLIYFQGTGAADDSGLPNDRFFAVRPEGSVSTLKIQRTERGDSAVYLCASSSTGLGRYEQYFGPGTRLTVT.

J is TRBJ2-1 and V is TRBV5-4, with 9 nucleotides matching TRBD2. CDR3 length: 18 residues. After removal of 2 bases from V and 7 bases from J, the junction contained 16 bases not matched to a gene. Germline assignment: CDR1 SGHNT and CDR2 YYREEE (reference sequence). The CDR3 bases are TGTGCCAGCAGCTTAGACTTACGGGGACTAGCTCGTACGAATGAGCAGTTCTTC. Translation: CASSLDLRGLARTNEQFF.

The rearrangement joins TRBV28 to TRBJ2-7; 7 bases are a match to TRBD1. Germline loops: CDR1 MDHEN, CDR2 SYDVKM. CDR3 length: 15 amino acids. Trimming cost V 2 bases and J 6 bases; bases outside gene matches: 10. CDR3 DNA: TGTGCCAGCAGTTTAAACAGGGGCAGCCGAGGCGAGCAGTACTTC. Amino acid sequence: CASSLNRGSRGEQYF.

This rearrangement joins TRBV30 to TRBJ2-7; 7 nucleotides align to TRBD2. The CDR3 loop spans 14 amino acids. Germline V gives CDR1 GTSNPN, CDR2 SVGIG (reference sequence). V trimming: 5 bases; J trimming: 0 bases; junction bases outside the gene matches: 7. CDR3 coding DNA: TGTGCCTGGGCGGTCGGCGGGGGCTCCTACGAGCAGTACTTC. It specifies CAWAVGGGSYEQYF.

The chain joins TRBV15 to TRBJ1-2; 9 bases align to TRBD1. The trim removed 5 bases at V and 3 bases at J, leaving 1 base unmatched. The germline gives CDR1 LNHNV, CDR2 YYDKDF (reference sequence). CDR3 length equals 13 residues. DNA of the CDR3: TGTGCCACCAGCCGACAGGGGGACTATGGCTACACCTTC. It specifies CATSRQGDYGYTF.

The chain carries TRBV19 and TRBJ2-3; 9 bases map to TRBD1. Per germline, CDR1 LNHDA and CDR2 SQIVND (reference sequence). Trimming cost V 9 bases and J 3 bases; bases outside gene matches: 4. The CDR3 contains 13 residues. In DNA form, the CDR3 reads TGTGCCAGCCGGGACAGGGCGACAGATACGCAGTATTTT. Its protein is CASRDRATDTQYF.

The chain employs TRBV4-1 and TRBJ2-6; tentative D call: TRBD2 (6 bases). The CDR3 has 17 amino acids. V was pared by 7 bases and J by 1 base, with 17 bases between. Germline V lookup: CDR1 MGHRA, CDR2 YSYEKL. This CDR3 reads CASNRPRRGSGANVLTF. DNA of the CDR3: TGCGCCAGCAACCGACCGAGGAGGGGTTCTGGGGCCAACGTCCTGACTTTC.

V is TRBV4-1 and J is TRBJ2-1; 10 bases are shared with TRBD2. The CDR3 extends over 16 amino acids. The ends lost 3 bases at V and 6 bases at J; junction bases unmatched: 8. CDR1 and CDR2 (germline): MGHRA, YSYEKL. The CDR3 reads CASSHIDLAGVNEQFF. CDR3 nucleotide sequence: TGCGCCAGCAGCCATATCGATCTAGCGGGAGTCAATGAGCAGTTCTTC.

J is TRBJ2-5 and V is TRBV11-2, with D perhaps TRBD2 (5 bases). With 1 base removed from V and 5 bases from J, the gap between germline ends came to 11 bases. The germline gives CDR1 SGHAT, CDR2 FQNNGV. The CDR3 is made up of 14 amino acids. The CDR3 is CASSLGSGSETQYF. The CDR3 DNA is TGTGCCAGCAGCTTAGGGTCGGGAAGCGAGACCCAGTACTTC.

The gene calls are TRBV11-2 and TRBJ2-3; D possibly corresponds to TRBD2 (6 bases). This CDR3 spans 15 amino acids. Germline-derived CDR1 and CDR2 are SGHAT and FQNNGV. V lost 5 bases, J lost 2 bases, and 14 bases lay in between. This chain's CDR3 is CASSLGTSITDTQYF. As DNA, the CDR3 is TGTGCCAGCAGCCTCGGGACTTCCATCACAGATACGCAGTATTTT.